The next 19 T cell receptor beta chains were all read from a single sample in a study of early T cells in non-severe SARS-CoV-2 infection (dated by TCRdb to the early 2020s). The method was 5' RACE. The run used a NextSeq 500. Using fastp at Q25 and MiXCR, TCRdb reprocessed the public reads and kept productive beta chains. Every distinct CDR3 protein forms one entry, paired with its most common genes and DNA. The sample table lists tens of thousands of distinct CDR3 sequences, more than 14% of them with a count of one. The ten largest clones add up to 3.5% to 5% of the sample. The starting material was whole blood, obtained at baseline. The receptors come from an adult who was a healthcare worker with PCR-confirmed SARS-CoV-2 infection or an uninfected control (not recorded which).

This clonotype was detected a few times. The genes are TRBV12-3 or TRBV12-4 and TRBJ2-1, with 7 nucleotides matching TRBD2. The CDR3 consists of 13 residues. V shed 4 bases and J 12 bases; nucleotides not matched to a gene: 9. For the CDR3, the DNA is TGTGCCAGCAGTTCTGAGCGGGGTGGGCGGCAGTTCTTC. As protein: CASSSERGGRQFF.

CDR3 loop: CASSSIAGPNTGELFF. The CDR3 DNA reads TGTGCCAGCAGCTCGATAGCGGGGCCGAACACCGGGGAGCTGTTTTTT. J is TRBJ2-2 and V is TRBV7-8, with 8 bases lining up with TRBD2. Per the germline V gene, CDR1 is SGHVS and CDR2 is FQNEAQ. CDR3 length equals 16 residues. Losses at the gene ends were 4 bases for V and 0 bases for J; bases not matched to a gene: 4.

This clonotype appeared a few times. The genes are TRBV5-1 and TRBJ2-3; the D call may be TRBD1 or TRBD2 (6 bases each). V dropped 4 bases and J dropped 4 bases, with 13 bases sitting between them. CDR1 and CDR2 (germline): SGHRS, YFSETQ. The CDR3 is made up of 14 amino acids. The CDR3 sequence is CASSPRGRADTQYF. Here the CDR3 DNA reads TGCGCCAGCAGCCCCCGGGGGCGGGCAGATACGCAGTATTTT.

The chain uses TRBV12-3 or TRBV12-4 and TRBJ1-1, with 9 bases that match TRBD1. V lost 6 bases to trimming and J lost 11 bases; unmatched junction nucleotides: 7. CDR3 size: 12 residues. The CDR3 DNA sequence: TGTGCCAGCAGCCCTCACAGGGGGCAGGCTTTCTTT. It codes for CASSPHRGQAFF.

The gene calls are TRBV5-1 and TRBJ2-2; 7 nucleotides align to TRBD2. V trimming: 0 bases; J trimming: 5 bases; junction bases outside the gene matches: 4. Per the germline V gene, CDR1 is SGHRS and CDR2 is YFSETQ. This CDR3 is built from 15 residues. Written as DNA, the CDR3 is TGCGCCAGCAGCTTGGCCACAGCGGGGACCGGGGAGCTGTTTTTT. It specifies CASSLATAGTGELFF.

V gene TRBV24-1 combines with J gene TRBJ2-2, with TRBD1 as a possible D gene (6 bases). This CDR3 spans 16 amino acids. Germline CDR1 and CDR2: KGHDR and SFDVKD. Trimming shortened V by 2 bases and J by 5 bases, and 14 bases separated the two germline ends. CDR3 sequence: CATSDSTGSGTGELFF. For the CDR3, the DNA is TGTGCCACCAGTGATTCAACAGGGTCAGGAACCGGGGAGCTGTTTTTT.

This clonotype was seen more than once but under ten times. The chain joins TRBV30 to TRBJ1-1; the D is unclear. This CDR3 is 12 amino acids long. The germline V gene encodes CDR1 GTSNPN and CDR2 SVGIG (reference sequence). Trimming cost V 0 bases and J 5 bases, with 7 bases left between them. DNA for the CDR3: TGTGCCTGGAGTGTAGGTACGACTGAAGCTTTCTTT. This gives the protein CAWSVGTTEAFF.

CDR3 DNA sequence: TGTGCCAGCAGATTCCTTGGCGGAGGCCGCGGCAATGAGCAGTTCTTC. Its protein product is CASRFLGGGRGNEQFF. This chain uses TRBV7-8 with TRBJ2-1; a possible D gene is TRBD2 (5 bases). Per germline, CDR1 SGHVS and CDR2 FQNEAQ. Trimming took 6 bases from V and 6 from J, leaving 21 bases between them. The CDR3 sequence is 16 residues long.

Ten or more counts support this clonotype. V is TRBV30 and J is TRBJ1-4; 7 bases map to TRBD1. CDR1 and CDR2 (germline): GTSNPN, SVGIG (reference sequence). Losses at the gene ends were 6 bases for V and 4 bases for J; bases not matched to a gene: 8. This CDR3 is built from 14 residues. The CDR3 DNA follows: TGTGCCTGTCTAGGACAGGCGATTAATGAAAAACTGTTTTTT. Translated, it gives CACLGQAINEKLFF.

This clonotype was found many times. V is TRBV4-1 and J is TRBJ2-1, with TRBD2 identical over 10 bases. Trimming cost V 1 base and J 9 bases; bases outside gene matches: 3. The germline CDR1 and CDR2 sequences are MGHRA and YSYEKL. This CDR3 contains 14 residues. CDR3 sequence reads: CASSQASGSLEQFF. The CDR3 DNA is TGCGCCAGCAGCCAAGCTAGCGGGAGTCTTGAGCAGTTCTTC.

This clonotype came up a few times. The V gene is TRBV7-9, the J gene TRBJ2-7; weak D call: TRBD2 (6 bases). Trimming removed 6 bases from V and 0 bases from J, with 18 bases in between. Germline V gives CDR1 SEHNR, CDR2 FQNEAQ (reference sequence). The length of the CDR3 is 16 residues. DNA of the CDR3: TGTGCCAGCAGTTTGGACCTAGGACTAACCTCCTACGAGCAGTACTTC. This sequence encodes CASSLDLGLTSYEQYF.

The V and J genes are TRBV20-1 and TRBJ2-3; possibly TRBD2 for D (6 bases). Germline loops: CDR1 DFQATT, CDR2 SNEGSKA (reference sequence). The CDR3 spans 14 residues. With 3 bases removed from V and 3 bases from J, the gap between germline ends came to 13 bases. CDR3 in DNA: TGCAGTGCTAGGGTGGCGGGAAGGACAGATACGCAGTATTTT. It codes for CSARVAGRTDTQYF.

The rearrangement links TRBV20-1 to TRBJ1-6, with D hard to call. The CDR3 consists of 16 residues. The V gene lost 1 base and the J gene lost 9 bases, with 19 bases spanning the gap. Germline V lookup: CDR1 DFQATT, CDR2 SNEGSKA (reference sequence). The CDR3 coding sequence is TGCAGTGCTAGAGTGGTTGGGCCGTCCTCGGGTTCACCCCTCCACTTT. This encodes CSARVVGPSSGSPLHF.

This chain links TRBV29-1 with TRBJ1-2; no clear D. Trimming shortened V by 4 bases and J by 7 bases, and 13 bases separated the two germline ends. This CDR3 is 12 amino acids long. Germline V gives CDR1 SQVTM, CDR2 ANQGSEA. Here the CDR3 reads CSVVFSLGGYTF. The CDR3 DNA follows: TGCAGCGTTGTGTTCTCCCTCGGTGGCTACACCTTC.

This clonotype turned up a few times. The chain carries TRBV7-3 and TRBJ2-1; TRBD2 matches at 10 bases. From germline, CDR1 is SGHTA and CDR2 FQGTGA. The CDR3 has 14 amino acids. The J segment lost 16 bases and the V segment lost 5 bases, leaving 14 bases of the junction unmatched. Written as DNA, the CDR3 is TGTGCCAGCAGCCCAAGCCGGACTAGCGGAGATCAATTCTTC. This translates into CASSPSRTSGDQFF.

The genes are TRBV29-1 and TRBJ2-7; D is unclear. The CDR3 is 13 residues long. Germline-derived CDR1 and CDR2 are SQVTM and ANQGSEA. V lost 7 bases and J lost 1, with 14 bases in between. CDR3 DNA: TGCAGCGCCCAATTGGTGAATTCCTACGAGCAGTACTTC. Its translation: CSAQLVNSYEQYF.

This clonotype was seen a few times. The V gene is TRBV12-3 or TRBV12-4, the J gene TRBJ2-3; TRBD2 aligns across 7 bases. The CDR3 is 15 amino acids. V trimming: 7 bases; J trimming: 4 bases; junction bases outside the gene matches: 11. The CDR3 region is CASTRGEGRADTQYF. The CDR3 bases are TGTGCCAGCACCCGGGGGGAGGGTCGGGCAGATACGCAGTATTTT.

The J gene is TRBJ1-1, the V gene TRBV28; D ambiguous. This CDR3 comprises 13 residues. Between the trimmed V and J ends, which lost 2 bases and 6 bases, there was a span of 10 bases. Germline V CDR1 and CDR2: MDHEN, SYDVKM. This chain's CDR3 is CASSLRPAPEAFF. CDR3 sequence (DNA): TGTGCCAGCAGTTTAAGGCCAGCTCCTGAAGCTTTCTTT.

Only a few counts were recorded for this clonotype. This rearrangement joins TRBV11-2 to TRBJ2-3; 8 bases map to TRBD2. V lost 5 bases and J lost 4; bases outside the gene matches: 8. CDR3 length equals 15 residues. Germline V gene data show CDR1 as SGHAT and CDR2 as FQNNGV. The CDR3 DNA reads TGTGCCAGCAGCCTGAGCGGGAGTAGATCAGATACGCAGTATTTT. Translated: CASSLSGSRSDTQYF.